The 21 T cell receptor beta chains presented below share a single source sample, sequenced in a study of sequential checkpoint blockade in melanoma. As for treatment: randomized to nivolumab then ipilimumab (arm A) or the reverse (arm B). Here immunoSEQ multiplex PCR was the method, and the copy in TCRdb shows in-frame clones only, minus some. The table shows 2,000 to 3,000 clones, with around a fifth occurring only once. This specimen consisted of tumor tissue (inferred from file names), obtained from a patient given nivolumab and ipilimumab in sequence. The source of these receptors is a human donor with melanoma.

The V call is TRBV18, the J call TRBJ1-3, with D unclear. Germline V gene sequence: CDR1 KGHSH, CDR2 LQKENI. V was shortened by 4 bases and J by 4 bases, with 14 bases between the two germline ends. The CDR3 covers 15 residues. The CDR3 sequence: CASSQGYLLGNTIYF. The CDR3 nucleotides read TGTGCCAGCTCACAAGGTTACCTCCTAGGAAACACCATATATTTT.

This clone was seen a few times. The V and J genes are TRBV9 and TRBJ1-2, with 9 bases fitting TRBD1. This CDR3 is 15 amino acids long. The germline V gene encodes CDR1 SGDLS and CDR2 YYNGEE. The ends lost 3 bases at V and 0 bases at J; junction bases unmatched: 3. CDR3 residues: CASSARQGANYGYTF. DNA of the CDR3: TGTGCCAGCAGCGCCCGACAGGGGGCTAACTATGGCTACACCTTC.

This clone was counted only a few times. V usage is TRBV6-8 and J usage is TRBJ2-7; maybe TRBD2 (5 bases). V lost 8 bases and J lost 0, with 17 bases in between. There are 15 residues in the CDR3. Germline CDR1 reads MNHGY; CDR2 reads SAAAGT. CDR3 sequence: CASPTAGVTSYEQYF. As DNA, the CDR3 is TGTGCCAGCCCTACTGCCGGGGTAACCTCCTACGAGCAGTACTTC.

This clone came up a few times. V gene TRBV11-3 combines with J gene TRBJ2-5; 10 bases map to TRBD2. J was trimmed by 5 bases and V by 5 bases; bases with no gene match: 14. CDR3 size: 17 residues. Germline assignment: CDR1 SGHNT and CDR2 YENEEA. CDR3 protein: CASSQRIQLAGWETQYF. Here the CDR3 DNA reads TGTGCCAGCAGCCAAAGAATCCAACTAGCGGGATGGGAGACCCAGTACTTC.

This chain connects TRBV19 to TRBJ1-5; D is uncertain. Germline V gives CDR1 LNHDA, CDR2 SQIVND (reference sequence). V shed 7 bases and J shed 3 bases, with 10 bases lying between them. The CDR3 loop spans 13 amino acids. The CDR3 DNA reads TGTGCCAGTAACGGGAGGGTCAATCAGCCCCAGCATTTT. It specifies CASNGRVNQPQHF.

V is TRBV5-1 and J is TRBJ1-1; TRBD1 matches at 9 bases. The CDR3 consists of 14 residues. V shed 4 bases and J 5 bases; nucleotides not matched to a gene: 6. The germline gives CDR1 SGHRS, CDR2 YFSETQ. The CDR3 reads CASSPTGGKTEAFF. The CDR3 coding sequence is TGCGCCAGCAGCCCCACAGGGGGCAAAACTGAAGCTTTCTTT.

The sample holds many counts of this clone. V gene TRBV11-3 combines with J gene TRBJ2-5; tentatively, D is TRBD1 or TRBD2 (6 bases each). V was trimmed by 5 bases and J by 4 bases, leaving 17 bases between them. This CDR3 is 15 amino acids long. Germline V CDR1 and CDR2: SGHNT, YENEEA. The CDR3 DNA reads as TGTGCCAGCAGCCTCGCACGGGGGCGAACAGAGACCCAGTACTTC. Amino acid sequence: CASSLARGRTETQYF.

The rearrangement joins TRBV9 to TRBJ2-5; D is unclear. V was trimmed by 4 bases and J by 1 base, leaving 11 bases between them. The CDR3 consists of 14 residues. Germline CDR1 SGDLS, CDR2 YYNGEE. CDR3 in DNA: TGTGCCAGCAGCCCCCGTTCGTCCCAAGAGACCCAGTACTTC. Translated: CASSPRSSQETQYF.

The chain uses TRBV19 and TRBJ2-1; 11 bases fit TRBD2. Trimming at V came to 0 bases and at J to 9 bases, leaving 4 bases not matched to a gene. In germline, CDR1 is LNHDA, CDR2 SQIVND (reference sequence). The CDR3 runs to 15 residues. As DNA, the CDR3 is TGTGCCAGTAGTATAGAAGGTAGCGGGAGGGTTGAGCAGTTCTTC. Translated: CASSIEGSGRVEQFF. The complete variable domain, with remaining parts taken from reference TRBV19 and TRBJ2-1, reads DGGITQSPKYLFRKEGQNVTLSCEQNLNHDAMYWYRQDPGQGLRLIYYSQIVNDFQKGDIAEGYSVSREKKESFPLTVTSAQKNPTAFYLCASSIEGSGRVEQFFGPGTRLTVL.

This clone was observed a handful of times. The rearrangement links TRBV6-8 to TRBJ2-6; D gene unclear. The CDR3 runs to 13 residues. Trimming stripped 10 bases from V and 2 bases from J, with 9 bases between. CDR1 MNHGY and CDR2 SAAAGT come from the germline V gene. The CDR3 region has the DNA TGTGCCACCCTTCAACCTGGGGCCAACGTCCTGACTTTC. It codes for CATLQPGANVLTF.

V gene TRBV25-1 combines with J gene TRBJ2-7; the match to TRBD1 covers 7 bases. Germline V gene data show CDR1 as MGHDK and CDR2 as SYGVNS. CDR3 length: 15 amino acids. With V trimmed by 6 bases and J by 4 bases, 12 bases remained unmatched. This CDR3 reads CASRDTGVRGYEQYF. CDR3 DNA sequence: TGTGCCAGCAGGGACACAGGGGTGAGAGGTTACGAGCAGTACTTC.

The chain has TRBV18 and TRBJ2-5; D not certain. CDR3 size: 12 residues. Germline assignment: CDR1 KGHSH and CDR2 LQKENI. Trimming shortened V by 3 bases and J by 5 bases, and 7 bases separated the two germline ends. In nucleotides, the CDR3 is TGTGCCAGCTCACCCCTAGGGGAGACCCAGTACTTC. It translates to CASSPLGETQYF.

This rearrangement joins TRBV5-1 to TRBJ2-5, with D tentatively TRBD1 (7 bases). V was pared by 3 bases and J by 4 bases, with 22 bases between. From germline, CDR1 is SGHRS and CDR2 YFSETQ. This CDR3 region has 17 residues. CDR3 sequence: CASSSLGRWQGGETQYF. The CDR3 coding sequence is TGCGCCAGCAGCTCCCTGGGTCGGTGGCAGGGGGGAGAGACCCAGTACTTC.

The chain has TRBV6-8 and TRBJ2-5; D remains ambiguous. This CDR3 has 12 amino acids. Trimming took 4 bases from V and 4 from J, leaving 7 bases between them. CDR1 and CDR2 (germline): MNHGY, SAAAGT. CDR3 loop: CASSSDGETQYF. DNA of the CDR3: TGTGCCAGCAGTTCGGACGGAGAGACCCAGTACTTC.

The chain employs TRBV9 and TRBJ1-1, with 9 bases that match TRBD1. Germline V gene lookup returns CDR1 SGDLS and CDR2 YYNGEE. This CDR3 spans 14 amino acids. Unmatched junction bases numbered 7, after V lost 6 bases and J lost 4 bases. As DNA, the CDR3 is TGTGCCAGCACCCTGGGACAGGGAGGCACTGAAGCTTTCTTT. Its protein product is CASTLGQGGTEAFF.

In this sample, this clone turned up a few times. The J gene is TRBJ2-7, the V gene TRBV30; the D call may be TRBD1 or TRBD2 (5 bases each). Between the trimmed V and J ends, which lost 5 bases and 0 bases, there was a span of 14 bases. Germline CDR1 GTSNPN, CDR2 SVGIG (reference sequence). CDR3 length: 14 amino acids. The CDR3 DNA follows: TGTGCCTGGTCTCGGGGCGGAGTCTCCTACGAGCAGTACTTC. Translation: CAWSRGGVSYEQYF.

The rearrangement uses TRBV15 and TRBJ2-1; no clear D gene. V lost 5 bases, J lost 0 bases, and 8 bases lay in between. Per germline, CDR1 LNHNV and CDR2 YYDKDF (reference sequence). The CDR3 is made up of 14 amino acids. For the CDR3, the DNA is TGTGCCACCAGCGATCCCTTCTCCTACAATGAGCAGTTCTTC. It is translated as CATSDPFSYNEQFF.

The V and J genes are TRBV14 and TRBJ2-7; unclear D gene. CDR3 length: 15 residues. Looked up from germline, CDR1 is SGHDN and CDR2 is FVKESK. Trimming cost V 2 bases and J 0 bases, with 11 bases left between them. CDR3 region: CASSQMIGNSYEQYF. The CDR3 DNA follows: TGTGCCAGCAGCCAAATGATCGGAAACTCCTACGAGCAGTACTTC.

CDR3 bases: TGTGCCAGCACCTACCGGATGGGGGGCTACACTGAAGCTTTCTTT. Its translation: CASTYRMGGYTEAFF. This sequence joins TRBV28 and TRBJ1-1, with D perhaps matching TRBD1 (6 bases). The length of the CDR3 is 15 residues. Germline V gene data show CDR1 as MDHEN and CDR2 as SYDVKM. V lost 7 bases to trimming and J lost 3 bases, with 18 bases between them.

The chain has TRBV19 and TRBJ1-5; 10 nucleotides align to TRBD1. The CDR3 runs to 17 residues. V lost 4 bases to trimming and J lost 1 base; unmatched junction nucleotides: 7. CDR1 is LNHDA and CDR2 is SQIVND in the germline V gene (reference sequence). CDR3 bases: TGTGCCAGTAGTACTGGGACAGGGGCGGTGAGCAATCAGCCCCAGCATTTT. As protein: CASSTGTGAVSNQPQHF.

The chain joins TRBV19 to TRBJ2-7; 10 nucleotides line up with TRBD2. The trim removed 5 bases at V and 7 bases at J, leaving 5 bases unmatched. CDR3 length: 13 residues. Germline CDR1 LNHDA, CDR2 SQIVND (reference sequence). DNA of the CDR3: TGTGCCAGTAGTCTCGAGCGGGGGGGAGAGCAGTACTTC. This sequence encodes CASSLERGGEQYF.